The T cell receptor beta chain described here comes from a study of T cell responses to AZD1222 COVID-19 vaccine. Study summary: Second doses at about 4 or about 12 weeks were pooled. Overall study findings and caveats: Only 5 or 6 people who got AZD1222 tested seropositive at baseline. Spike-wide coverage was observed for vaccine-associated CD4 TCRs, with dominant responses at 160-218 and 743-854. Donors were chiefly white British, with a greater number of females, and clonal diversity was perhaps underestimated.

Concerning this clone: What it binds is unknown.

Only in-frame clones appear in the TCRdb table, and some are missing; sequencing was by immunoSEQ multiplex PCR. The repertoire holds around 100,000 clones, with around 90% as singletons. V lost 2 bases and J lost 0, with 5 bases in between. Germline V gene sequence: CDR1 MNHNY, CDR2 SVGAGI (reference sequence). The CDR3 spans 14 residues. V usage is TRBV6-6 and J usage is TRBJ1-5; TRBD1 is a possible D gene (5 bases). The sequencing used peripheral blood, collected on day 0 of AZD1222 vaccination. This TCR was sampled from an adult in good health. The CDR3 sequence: CASSYGGSNQPQHF. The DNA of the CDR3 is TGTGCCAGCAGTTACGGGGGTAGCAATCAGCCCCAGCATTTT.